What follows describes a single TCR beta chain. Its antigen is unidentified. V dropped 0 bases and J dropped 3 bases, with 7 bases sitting between them. CDR3 length: 13 amino acids. CDR1 and CDR2 from the germline V gene are SGHKS and YYEKEE (reference sequence). The sample comes from a study of T-cell memory formation after mild COVID-19. Overall study findings and caveats: Balance between CD4 and CD8 was seen in clones contracting day 15 to 85, and a CD4+ lean was seen in later expanders.

TCRdb reprocessed the 5' RACE reads via MiXCR and lists one record per CDR3 protein. Among some 260,000 distinct CDR3 sequences listed, about a sixth were seen once. The V gene is TRBV5-5, the J gene TRBJ2-7; no clear D. The specimen was PBMCs or a T cell subset sorted from them (not recorded which). This sequence originates from a man aged 18 to 29 who had mild COVID-19 (a few samples of this study predate the infection). Cell type and time point are not known. The DNA of the CDR3 is TGTGCCAGCAGCTTGGTTGGGTTCTACGAGCAGTACGTC. Translation: CASSLVGFYEQYV.